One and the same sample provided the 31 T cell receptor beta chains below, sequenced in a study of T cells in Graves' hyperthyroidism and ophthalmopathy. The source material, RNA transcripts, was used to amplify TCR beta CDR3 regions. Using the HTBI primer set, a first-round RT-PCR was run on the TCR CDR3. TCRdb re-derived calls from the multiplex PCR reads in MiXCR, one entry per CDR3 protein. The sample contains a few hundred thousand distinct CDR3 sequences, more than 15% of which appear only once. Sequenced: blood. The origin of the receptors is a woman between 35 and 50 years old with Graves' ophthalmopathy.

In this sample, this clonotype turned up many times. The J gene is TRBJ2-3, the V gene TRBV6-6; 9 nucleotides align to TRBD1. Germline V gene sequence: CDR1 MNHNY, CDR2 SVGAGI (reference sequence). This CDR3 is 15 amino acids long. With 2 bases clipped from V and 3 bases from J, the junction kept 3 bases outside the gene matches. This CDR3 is CASSYGTGRTDTQYF. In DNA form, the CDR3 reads TGTGCCAGCAGTTACGGGACAGGGAGAACAGATACGCAGTATTTT.

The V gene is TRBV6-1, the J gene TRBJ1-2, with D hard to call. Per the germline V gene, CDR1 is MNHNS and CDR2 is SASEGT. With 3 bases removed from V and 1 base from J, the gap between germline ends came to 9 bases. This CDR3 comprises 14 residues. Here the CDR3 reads CASSDEPINYGYTF. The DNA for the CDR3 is TGTGCCAGCAGTGACGAACCGATTAACTATGGCTACACCTTC.

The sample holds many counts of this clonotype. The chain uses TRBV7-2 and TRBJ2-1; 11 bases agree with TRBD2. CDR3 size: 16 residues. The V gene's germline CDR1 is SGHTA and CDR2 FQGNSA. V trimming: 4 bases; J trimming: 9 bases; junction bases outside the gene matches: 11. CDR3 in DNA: TGTGCCAGCAGCTCGCATGCTACTAGCGGGAGTTTTGAGCAGTTCTTC. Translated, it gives CASSSHATSGSFEQFF.

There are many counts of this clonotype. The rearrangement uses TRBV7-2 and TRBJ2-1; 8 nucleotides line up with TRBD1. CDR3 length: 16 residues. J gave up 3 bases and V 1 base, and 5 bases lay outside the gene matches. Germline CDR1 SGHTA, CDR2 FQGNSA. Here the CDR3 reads CASSLGPGGIYNEQFF. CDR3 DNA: TGTGCCAGCAGCTTAGGTCCAGGGGGCATCTACAATGAGCAGTTCTTC.

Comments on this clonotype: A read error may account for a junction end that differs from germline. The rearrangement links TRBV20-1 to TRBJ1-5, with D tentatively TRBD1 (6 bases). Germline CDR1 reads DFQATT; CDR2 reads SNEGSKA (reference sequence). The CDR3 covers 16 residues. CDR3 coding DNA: TGCAGCGCTAGAGGCGGGGGGGCCAGGGAAGGTCAGCCCCAGCATTTT. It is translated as CSARGGGAREGQPQHF.

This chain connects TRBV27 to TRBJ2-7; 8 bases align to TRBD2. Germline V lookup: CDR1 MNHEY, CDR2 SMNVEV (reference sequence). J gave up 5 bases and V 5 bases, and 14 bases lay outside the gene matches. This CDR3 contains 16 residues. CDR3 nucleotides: TGTGCCAGCAGTCCACCCCCTAGAGGGACTAGGGACGAGCAGTACTTC. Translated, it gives CASSPPPRGTRDEQYF.

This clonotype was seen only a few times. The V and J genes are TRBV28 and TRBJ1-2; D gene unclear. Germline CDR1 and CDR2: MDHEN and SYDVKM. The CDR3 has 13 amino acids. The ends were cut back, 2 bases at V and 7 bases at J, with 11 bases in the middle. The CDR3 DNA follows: TGTGCCAGCAGTTTAAGGAGGATTGGTGGCTACACCTTC. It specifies CASSLRRIGGYTF.

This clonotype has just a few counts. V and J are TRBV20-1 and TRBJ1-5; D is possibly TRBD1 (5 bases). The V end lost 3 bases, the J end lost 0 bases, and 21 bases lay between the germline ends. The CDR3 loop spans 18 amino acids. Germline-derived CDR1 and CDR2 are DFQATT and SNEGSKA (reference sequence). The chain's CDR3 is CSASWPQGSDYSNQPQHF. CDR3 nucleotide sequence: TGCAGTGCTAGTTGGCCCCAGGGATCTGATTATAGCAATCAGCCCCAGCATTTT.

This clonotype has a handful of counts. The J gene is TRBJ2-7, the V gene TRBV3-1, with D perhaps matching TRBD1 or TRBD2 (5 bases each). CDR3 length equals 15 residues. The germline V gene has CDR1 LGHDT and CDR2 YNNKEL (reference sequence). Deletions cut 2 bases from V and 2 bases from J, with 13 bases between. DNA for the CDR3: TGTGCCAGCAGCCAACTCCAGGGACCACCCTACGAGCAGTACTTC. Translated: CASSQLQGPPYEQYF.

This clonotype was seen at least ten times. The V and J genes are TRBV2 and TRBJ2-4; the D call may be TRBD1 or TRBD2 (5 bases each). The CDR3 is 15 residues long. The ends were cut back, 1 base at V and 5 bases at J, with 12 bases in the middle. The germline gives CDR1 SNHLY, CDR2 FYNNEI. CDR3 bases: TGTGCCAGCAGTGAAGTTGGGTTGGGGGAAAACATTCAGTACTTC. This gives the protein CASSEVGLGENIQYF. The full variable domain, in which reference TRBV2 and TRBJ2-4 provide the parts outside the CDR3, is EPEVTQTPSHQVTQMGQEVILRCVPISNHLYFYWYRQILGQKVEFLVSFYNNEISEKSEIFDDQFSVERPDGSNFTLKIRSTKLEDSAMYFCASSEVGLGENIQYFGAGTRLSVL.

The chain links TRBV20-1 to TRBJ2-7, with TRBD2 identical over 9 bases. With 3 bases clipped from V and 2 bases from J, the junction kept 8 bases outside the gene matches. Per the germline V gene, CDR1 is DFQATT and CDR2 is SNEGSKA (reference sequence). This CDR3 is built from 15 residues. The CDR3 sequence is CSASMSLAGTYEQYF. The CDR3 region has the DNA TGCAGTGCTAGTATGTCTCTAGCGGGGACCTACGAGCAGTACTTC.

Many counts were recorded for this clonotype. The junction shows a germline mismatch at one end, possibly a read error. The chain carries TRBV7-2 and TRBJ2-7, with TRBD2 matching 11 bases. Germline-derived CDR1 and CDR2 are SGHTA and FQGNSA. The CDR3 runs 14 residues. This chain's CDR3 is CASSVAGGPYEQYF. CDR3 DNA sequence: TGTGCCAGCAGCGTAGCGGGAGGGCCCTACGAGCAGTACTTC.

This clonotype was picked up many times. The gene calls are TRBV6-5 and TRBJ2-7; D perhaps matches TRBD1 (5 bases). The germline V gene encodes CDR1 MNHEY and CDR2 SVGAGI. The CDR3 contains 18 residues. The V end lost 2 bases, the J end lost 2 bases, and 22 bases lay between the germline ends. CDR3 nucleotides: TGTGCCAGCAGTTACCGAGTCTCAGGCCAGGGCGTCCCCTACGAGCAGTACTTC. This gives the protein CASSYRVSGQGVPYEQYF.

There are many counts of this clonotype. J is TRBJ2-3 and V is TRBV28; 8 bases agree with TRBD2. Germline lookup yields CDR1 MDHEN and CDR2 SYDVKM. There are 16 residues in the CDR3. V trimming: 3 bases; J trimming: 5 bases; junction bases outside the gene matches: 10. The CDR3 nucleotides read TGTGCCAGCAGTTTTCATCCCGGGGCGGGAGGAGATACGCAGTATTTT. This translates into CASSFHPGAGGDTQYF.

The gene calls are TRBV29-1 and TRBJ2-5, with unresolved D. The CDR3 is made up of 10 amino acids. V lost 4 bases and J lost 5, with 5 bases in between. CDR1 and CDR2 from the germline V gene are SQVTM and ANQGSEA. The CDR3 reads CSVVRETQYF. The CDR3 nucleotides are TGCAGCGTTGTTCGGGAGACCCAGTACTTC.

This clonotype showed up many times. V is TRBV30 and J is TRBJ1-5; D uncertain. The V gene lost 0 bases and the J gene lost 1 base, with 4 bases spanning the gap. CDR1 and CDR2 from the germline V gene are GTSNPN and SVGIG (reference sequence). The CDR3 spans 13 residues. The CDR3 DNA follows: TGTGCCTGGAGTGTAGGGAGCAATCAGCCCCAGCATTTT. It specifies CAWSVGSNQPQHF.

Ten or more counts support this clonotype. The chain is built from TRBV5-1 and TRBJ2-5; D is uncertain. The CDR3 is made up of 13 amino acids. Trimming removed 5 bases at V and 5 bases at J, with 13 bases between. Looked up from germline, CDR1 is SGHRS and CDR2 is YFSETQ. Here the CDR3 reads CASRREVGETQYF. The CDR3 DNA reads TGCGCCAGCAGACGTGAGGTCGGGGAGACCCAGTACTTC. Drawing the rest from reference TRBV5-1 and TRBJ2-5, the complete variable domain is KAGVTQTPRYLIKTRGQQVTLSCSPISGHRSVSWYQQTPGQGLQFLFEYFSETQRNKGNFPGRFSGRQFSNSRSEMNVSTLELGDSALYLCASRREVGETQYFGPGTRLLVL.

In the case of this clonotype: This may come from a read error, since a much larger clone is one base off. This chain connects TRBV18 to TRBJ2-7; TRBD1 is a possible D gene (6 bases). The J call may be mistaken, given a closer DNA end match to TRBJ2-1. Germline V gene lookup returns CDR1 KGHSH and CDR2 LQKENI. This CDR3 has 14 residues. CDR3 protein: CASSPGRGSYEQFF. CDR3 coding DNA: TGTGCCAGCTCACCCGGCAGGGGCTCCTACGAGCAGTTCTTC.

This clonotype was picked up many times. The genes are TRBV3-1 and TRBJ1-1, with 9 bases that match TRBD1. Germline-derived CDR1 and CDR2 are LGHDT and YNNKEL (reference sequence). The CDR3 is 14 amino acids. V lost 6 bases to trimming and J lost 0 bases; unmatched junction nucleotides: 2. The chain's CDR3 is CASRDRGVNTEAFF. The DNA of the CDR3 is TGTGCCAGCAGGGACAGGGGCGTGAACACTGAAGCTTTCTTT.

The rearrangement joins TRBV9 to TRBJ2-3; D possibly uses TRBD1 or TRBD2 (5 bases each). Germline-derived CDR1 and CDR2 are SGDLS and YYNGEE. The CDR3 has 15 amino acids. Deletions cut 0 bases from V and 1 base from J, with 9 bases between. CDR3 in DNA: TGTGCCAGCAGCGTAGGGGGCGGGCGCACAGATACGCAGTATTTT. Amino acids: CASSVGGGRTDTQYF.

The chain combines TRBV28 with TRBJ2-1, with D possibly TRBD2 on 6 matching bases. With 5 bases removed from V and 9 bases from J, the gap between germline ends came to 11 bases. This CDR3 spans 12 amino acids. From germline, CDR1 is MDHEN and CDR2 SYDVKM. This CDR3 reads CASSPPLAEQFF. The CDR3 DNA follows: TGTGCCAGCAGTCCCCCACTAGCTGAGCAGTTCTTC.

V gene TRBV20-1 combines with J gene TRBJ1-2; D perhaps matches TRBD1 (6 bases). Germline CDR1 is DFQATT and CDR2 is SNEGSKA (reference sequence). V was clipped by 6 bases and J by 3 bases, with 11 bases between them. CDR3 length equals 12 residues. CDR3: CSAPAGDYGYTF. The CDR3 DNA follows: TGCAGTGCCCCCGCAGGGGACTATGGCTACACCTTC.

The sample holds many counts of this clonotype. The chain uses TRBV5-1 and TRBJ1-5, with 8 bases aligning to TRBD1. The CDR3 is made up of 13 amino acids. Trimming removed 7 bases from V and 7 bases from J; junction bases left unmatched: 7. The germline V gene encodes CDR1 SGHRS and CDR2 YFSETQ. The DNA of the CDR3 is TGCGCCAGCGATGGACAGGGAACCCAGCCCCAGCATTTT. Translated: CASDGQGTQPQHF.

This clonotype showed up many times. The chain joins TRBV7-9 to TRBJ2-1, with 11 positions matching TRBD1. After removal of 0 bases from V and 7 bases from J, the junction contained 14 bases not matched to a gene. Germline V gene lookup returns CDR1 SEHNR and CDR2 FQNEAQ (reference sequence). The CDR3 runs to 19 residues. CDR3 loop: CASSLAFQGTGGRQNEQFF. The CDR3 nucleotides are TGTGCCAGCAGCTTAGCGTTTCAGGGGACAGGGGGAAGACAGAATGAGCAGTTCTTC. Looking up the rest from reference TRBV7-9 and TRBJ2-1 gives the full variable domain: DTGVSQNPRHKITKRGQNVTFRCDPISEHNRLYWYRQTLGQGPEFLTYFQNEAQLEKSRLLSDRFSAERPKGSFSTLEIQRTEQGDSAMYLCASSLAFQGTGGRQNEQFFGPGTRLTVL.

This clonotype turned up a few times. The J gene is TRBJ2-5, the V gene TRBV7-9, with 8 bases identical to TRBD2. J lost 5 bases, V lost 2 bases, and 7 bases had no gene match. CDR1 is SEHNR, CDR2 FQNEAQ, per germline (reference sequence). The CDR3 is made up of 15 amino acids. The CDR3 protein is CASSLISGSGETQYF. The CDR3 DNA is TGTGCCAGCAGCTTAATAAGCGGGAGTGGGGAGACCCAGTACTTC.

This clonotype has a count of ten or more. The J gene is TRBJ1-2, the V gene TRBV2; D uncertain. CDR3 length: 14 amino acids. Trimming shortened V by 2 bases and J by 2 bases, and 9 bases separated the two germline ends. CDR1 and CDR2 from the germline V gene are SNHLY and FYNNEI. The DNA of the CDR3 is TGTGCCAGCAGTGAACGGCAGCAGAACTATGGCTACACCTTC. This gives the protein CASSERQQNYGYTF.

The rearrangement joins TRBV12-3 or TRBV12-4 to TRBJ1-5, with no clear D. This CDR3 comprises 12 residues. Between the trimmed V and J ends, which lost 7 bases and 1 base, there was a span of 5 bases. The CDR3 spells CASKRSNQPQHF. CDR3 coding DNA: TGTGCCAGCAAAAGAAGCAATCAGCCCCAGCATTTT.

This chain's CDR3 is CASSIVLGQPQHF. The CDR3 DNA sequence: TGTGCCAGTAGTATTGTCCTTGGTCAGCCCCAGCATTTT. This chain uses TRBV19 with TRBJ1-5, with D uncertain. The V end was cut by 3 bases, the J end by 6 bases, with 9 bases between. The CDR3 has 13 amino acids. Germline-derived CDR1 and CDR2 are LNHDA and SQIVND (reference sequence). Combining the CDR3 with reference TRBV19 and TRBJ1-5 gives the whole variable domain DGGITQSPKYLFRKEGQNVTLSCEQNLNHDAMYWYRQDPGQGLRLIYYSQIVNDFQKGDIAEGYSVSREKKESFPLTVTSAQKNPTAFYLCASSIVLGQPQHFGDGTRLSIL.

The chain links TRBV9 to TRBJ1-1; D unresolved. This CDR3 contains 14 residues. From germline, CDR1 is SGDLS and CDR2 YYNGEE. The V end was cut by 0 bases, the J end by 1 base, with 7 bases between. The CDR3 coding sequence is TGTGCCAGCAGCGTAGCCGTTGGGAACACTGAAGCTTTCTTT. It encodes CASSVAVGNTEAFF.

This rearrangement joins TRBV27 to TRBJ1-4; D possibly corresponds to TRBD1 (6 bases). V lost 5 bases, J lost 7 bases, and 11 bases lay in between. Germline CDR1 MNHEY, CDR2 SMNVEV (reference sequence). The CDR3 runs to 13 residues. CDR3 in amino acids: CASSGEGGEKLFF. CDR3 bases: TGTGCCAGCAGTGGAGAAGGGGGTGAAAAACTGTTTTTT.

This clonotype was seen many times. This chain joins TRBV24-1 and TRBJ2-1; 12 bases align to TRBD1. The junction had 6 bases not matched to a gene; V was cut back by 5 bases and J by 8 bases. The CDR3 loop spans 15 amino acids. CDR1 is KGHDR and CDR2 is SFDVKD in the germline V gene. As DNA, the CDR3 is TGTGCCACCAGTGCTCCGGGACAGGGGGCCTATGAGCAGTTCTTC. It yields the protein CATSAPGQGAYEQFF.